This TCR beta chain comes out of a study of technical replicates of blood from a handful of donors. TCRdb's copy holds only in-frame clones and misses some; the assay was immunoSEQ multiplex PCR. The sample carries under 65,000 clones, 90% to 96% recorded once. Germline-derived CDR1 and CDR2 are SGDLS and YYNGEE. CDR3 length: 14 residues. V shed 4 bases and J 1 base; nucleotides not matched to a gene: 4. Sequencing was performed on T cells isolated from PBMCs. The sequence was obtained from a human donor in good health. The chain joins TRBV9 to TRBJ2-7, with 8 bases that match TRBD2. As DNA, the CDR3 is TGTGCCAGCAGCACCGGGACTAGTTCCTACGAGCAGTACTTC. Protein: CASSTGTSSYEQYF.